These T cell receptor beta chains were read from a single sample in a study of T cells in Graves' hyperthyroidism and ophthalmopathy. One entry per CDR3 protein results from TCRdb running MiXCR on the multiplex PCR reads. The table has approximately 560,000 distinct CDR3 sequences, under 60% seen once; the top ten hold roughly 8.2%. What was sequenced was peripheral blood or thyroid tissue (not recorded which). These receptors were taken from a young woman with Graves' hyperthyroidism. CDR3s include the opening cysteine and the closing phenylalanine or tryptophan. Each record gives: CDR3 protein, J gene, V gene, CDR3 length.

CASGFSDEAFF	TRBJ1-1	TRBV4-1	11
CASSTGGDQPQHF	TRBJ1-5	TRBV7-2	13
CASTSREDTNQPQHF	TRBJ1-5	TRBV2	15
CASSNRVLYGYTF	TRBJ1-2	TRBV9	13
CAISRQATGNTIYF	TRBJ1-3	TRBV10-3	14
CAISERGVGEKLFF	TRBJ1-4	TRBV10-3	14
CASSLSQGANTIYF	TRBJ1-3	TRBV12-3/TRBV12-4	14
CATSATGSETQYF	TRBJ2-5	TRBV24-1	13
CASSHRVGDNSPLHF	TRBJ1-6	TRBV7-2	15
CATSSHGTLFFGNTIYF	TRBJ1-3	TRBV15	17
CASSQVPRGDNEQYF	TRBJ2-7	TRBV7-6	15
CATSSQETQYF	TRBJ2-5	TRBV15	11
CSAAEDRGNEKLFF	TRBJ1-4	TRBV29-1	14
CASNAAGLGKTQYF	TRBJ2-5	TRBV2	14
CATGRDRTGGELFF	TRBJ2-2	TRBV15	14
CSGDRGTQYF	TRBJ2-5	TRBV29-1	10
CATNDASGRQTGELFF	TRBJ2-2	TRBV24-1	16
CASRRGYSNQPQHF	TRBJ1-5	TRBV12-3/TRBV12-4	14
CASSFDRDEQYF	TRBJ2-7	TRBV7-8	12
CASRGQGAHGYTF	TRBJ1-2	TRBV24-1	13
CASSLRRSYEQYF	TRBJ2-7	TRBV7-9	13
CASSIMGTGVVTEAFF	TRBJ1-1	TRBV19	16
CASRLVGSNQPQHF	TRBJ1-5	TRBV2	14
CASSQTGQGANQPQHF	TRBJ1-5	TRBV5-5	16
CASTNEPSEAFF	TRBJ1-1	TRBV7-9	12
CASSPGLAGYGYNEQFF	TRBJ2-1	TRBV2	17
CASSVSGGTYNEQFF	TRBJ2-1	TRBV2	15
CASSSNWREENTEAFF	TRBJ1-1	TRBV7-9	16
CASSLWGAANYGYTF	TRBJ1-2	TRBV7-2	15
CASSPGRGWNEPQYF	TRBJ2-5	TRBV6-4	15
CASSPRGTLREKLFF	TRBJ1-4	TRBV6-5	15
CASSLAAQGKGAEDTEAFF	TRBJ1-1	TRBV5-1	19
CASTTPRDRRYNYGYTF	TRBJ1-2	TRBV19	17
CASSPGPSSGWYGYTF	TRBJ1-2	TRBV25-1	16
CSGGLGRGEQYF	TRBJ2-7	TRBV29-1	12
CATSDGQGATNEKLFF	TRBJ1-4	TRBV24-1	16
CSVKQGANYGYTF	TRBJ1-2	TRBV29-1	13
CATRHRTGRTNEKLFF	TRBJ1-4	TRBV2	16
CASSEASWTGGRGETQYF	TRBJ2-5	TRBV2	18
CASSFPGFYGYTF	TRBJ1-2	TRBV12-3/TRBV12-4	13
CASSGSGSKETQYF	TRBJ2-5	TRBV9	14
CASSVDPSSGANVLTF	TRBJ2-6	TRBV9	16
CASSVEAAGGQETQYF	TRBJ2-5	TRBV9	16
CASSFYGTSGDYEQYF	TRBJ2-7	TRBV7-2	16
CASSHDRGNSAFF	TRBJ1-1	TRBV7-2	13
CASSRTMEAFF	TRBJ1-1	TRBV12-3/TRBV12-4	11
CATSRRGRVSYEQYF	TRBJ2-7	TRBV15	15
CASSPTGVREEQYF	TRBJ2-7	TRBV7-2	14
CASSEGPAPQHF	TRBJ1-5	TRBV2	12
CAQTTKPPQDTEAFF	TRBJ1-1	TRBV7-9	15
CVSSGQGTYNSPLHF	TRBJ1-6	TRBV5-1	15
CSALGGQGGQPQHF	TRBJ1-5	TRBV29-1	14
CATSNREETQHF	TRBJ1-5	TRBV15	12
CASSIVLDQPQHF	TRBJ1-5	TRBV19	13
CASSSAGVVNEKLFF	TRBJ1-4	TRBV7-8	15
CASSEPARGRDNYGYTF	TRBJ1-2	TRBV25-1	17
CSVSPGANVLTF	TRBJ2-6	TRBV29-1	12
CASSEGSIYSNQPQHF	TRBJ1-5	TRBV11-1	16
CASSLGLQLEAFF	TRBJ1-1	TRBV5-6	13
CASSPLTANTGELFF	TRBJ2-2	TRBV9	15